The 32 T cell receptor beta chains presented below share a single source sample, sequenced in a study of T cells in AML relapse after transplant (dated by TCRdb to about 2019). The library was prepared using PCR. The reads were generated on an Illumina MiSeq. A modified RACE PCR protocol, rather than multiplex PCR, was used to amplify TCR alpha and beta chains from RNA. Using fastp trimming at Q25 and MiXCR clonotype assembly, TCRdb reanalyzed the public sequencing data and kept in-frame beta chains. Each record represents a unique CDR3 protein, reported with the most common genes and DNA among its rows. A total of about 120 distinct CDR3 sequences appear in this sample, 12% of them only once. The top ten clones comprise 25% to 35% of the sample. Source: bone marrow, either the whole sample or a sorted T cell fraction (not recorded which), taken at relapse. Every receptor here comes from a human donor who had a stem cell transplant for acute myeloid leukemia. Once a transplant has taken place, some T cells may be donor derived.

Judged by abundance, this clonotype is large. V usage is TRBV27 and J usage is TRBJ2-3; D is ambiguous. This CDR3 spans 15 amino acids. Deletions cut 2 bases from V and 1 base from J, with 10 bases between. Germline V gives CDR1 MNHEY, CDR2 SMNVEV (reference sequence). The CDR3 DNA sequence: TGTGCCAGCAGTTTAACCAAGTCCGGCACAGATACGCAGTATTTT. Translation gives CASSLTKSGTDTQYF.

Points on this clonotype: A much larger clone lies one base from this, so it may be a read error. The V gene is TRBV7-2, the J gene TRBJ2-3, with 9 bases identical to TRBD2. The CDR3 covers 16 residues. V shed 2 bases, J shed 3 bases, and the junction held 6 bases outside the gene matches. Germline CDR1 and CDR2: SGHTA and FQGNSA. In DNA form, the CDR3 reads TGTGCCAGCAGCTTAATACCCGCGGGGGGGACAGATACGCAGTATTTT. Protein sequence: CASSLIPAGGTDTQYF.

This clonotype is termed large. This chain joins TRBV5-8 and TRBJ2-1; no firm D call. The CDR3 covers 14 residues. The V and J ends lost 0 bases and 6 bases respectively, with 10 bases between them. Germline CDR1 reads SGHTS; CDR2 reads YDEGEE. CDR3 in DNA: TGTGCCAGCAGCTTGGGGAAGGAGACCAATGAGCAGTTCTTC. This translates into CASSLGKETNEQFF.

This clonotype is termed large. V gene TRBV9 combines with J gene TRBJ1-2, with D perhaps TRBD1 (6 bases). V lost 4 bases and J 1 base, leaving 17 bases between the germline ends. The length of the CDR3 is 16 residues. From germline, CDR1 is SGDLS and CDR2 YYNGEE. The CDR3 bases are TGTGCCAGCAGCTCCGGGACACCGAGTGTTAACTATGGCTACACCTTC. Translation gives CASSSGTPSVNYGYTF.

Relative to its sample, this clonotype is large. The chain couples TRBV20-1 to TRBJ2-7; either TRBD1 or TRBD2 may fit D (5 bases each). The CDR3 is 11 amino acids. CDR1 is DFQATT and CDR2 is SNEGSKA in the germline V gene (reference sequence). Trimming removed 4 bases from V and 6 bases from J, with 10 bases in between. This chain's CDR3 is CSAMGRVEQYF. CDR3 in DNA: TGCAGTGCTATGGGACGGGTCGAGCAGTACTTC.

Within the sample, this clonotype is large. The rearrangement links TRBV6-5 to TRBJ2-1; 8 bases align to TRBD2. Germline-derived CDR1 and CDR2 are MNHEY and SVGAGI. V dropped 2 bases and J dropped 2; count of bases not matched to a gene: 5. The CDR3 consists of 16 residues. This chain's CDR3 is CASSYAGRGPYNEQFF. CDR3 sequence (DNA): TGTGCCAGCAGTTACGCCGGGAGGGGCCCCTACAATGAGCAGTTCTTC.

By share of the sample, this clonotype is large. CDR3 DNA: TGCGCCAGCAGCTTGCGGACAGACGAGGACGAGCAGTACTTC. Protein sequence: CASSLRTDEDEQYF. The chain couples TRBV5-1 to TRBJ2-7; possible D gene TRBD1, 6 bases. Per germline, CDR1 SGHRS and CDR2 YFSETQ. V was shortened by 1 base and J by 5 bases, with 13 bases between the two germline ends. The CDR3 is 14 residues long.

This clonotype is labeled large. This chain connects TRBV4-3 to TRBJ1-6; D is ambiguous. This CDR3 spans 16 amino acids. V lost 1 base, J lost 6 bases, and 13 bases lay in between. CDR1 and CDR2 from the germline V gene are LGHNA and YSLEER. The CDR3 DNA follows: TGCGCCAGCAGCCAAGGAGAGTCAATCCTTAATTCACCCCTCCACTTT. Its protein is CASSQGESILNSPLHF.

Notes on this clonotype: The conserved phenylalanine or tryptophan is not found at the CDR3 terminus, so this likely reflects a read error. The CDR3 sequence is CASSTTTALEQFL. The CDR3, as DNA: TGTGCCTCCTCGACTACAACCGCACTTGAGCAGTTCCTC. The gene calls are TRBV15 and TRBJ2-1, with a possible D match to TRBD2 (5 bases). Trimming took off 11 bases at V and 9 bases at J, with 20 bases between the two ends. The germline V gene has CDR1 LNHNV and CDR2 YYDKDF (reference sequence). This CDR3 spans 13 amino acids.

This clonotype is hyperexpanded in the sample. This chain connects TRBV18 to TRBJ1-1; D ambiguous. The ends were cut back, 2 bases at V and 8 bases at J, with 9 bases in the middle. CDR1 is KGHSH, CDR2 LQKENI, per germline. This CDR3 is built from 12 residues. This CDR3 is CASSPGGGEAFF. For the CDR3, the DNA is TGTGCCAGCTCACCAGGCGGAGGGGAAGCTTTCTTT. The entire variable domain, with the rest obtained from reference TRBV18 and TRBJ1-1, is as follows: NAGVMQNPRHLVRRRGQEARLRCSPMKGHSHVYWYRQLPEEGLKFMVYLQKENIIDESGMPKERFSAEFPKEGPSILRIQQVVRGDSAAYFCASSPGGGEAFFGQGTRLTVV.

By its share, this clonotype is large. The J gene is TRBJ2-3, the V gene TRBV28; D remains ambiguous. This CDR3 is built from 15 residues. Germline V gene sequence: CDR1 MDHEN, CDR2 SYDVKM. Trimming took 8 bases from V and 4 from J, leaving 19 bases between them. CDR3 protein: CASGLRFFEADTQYF. DNA of the CDR3: TGTGCCAGCGGCCTGAGGTTCTTCGAGGCAGATACGCAGTATTTT.

This clonotype qualifies as large. This sequence joins TRBV7-9 and TRBJ1-4; 7 bases map to TRBD1. The CDR3 consists of 13 residues. V was pared by 5 bases and J by 8 bases, with 5 bases of the junction left unmatched. Germline V gene data show CDR1 as SEHNR and CDR2 as FQNEAQ (reference sequence). In DNA form, the CDR3 reads TGTGCCAGCAGCAAGACAGGGAACGAAAAACTGTTTTTT. It is translated as CASSKTGNEKLFF.

V is TRBV5-1 and J is TRBJ2-5; 7 bases line up with TRBD1. With 4 bases clipped from V and 4 bases from J, the junction kept 10 bases outside the gene matches. The CDR3 covers 15 residues. The germline gives CDR1 SGHRS, CDR2 YFSETQ. The CDR3 DNA reads as TGCGCCAGCAGCGCCGGTAGGGGGCAGAGAGAGACCCAGTACTTC. Translating gives CASSAGRGQRETQYF.

The chain employs TRBV7-6 and TRBJ2-3, with D perhaps TRBD1 (10 bases). The V and J ends lost 1 base and 7 bases respectively, with 30 bases between them. Germline V gene lookup returns CDR1 SGHVS and CDR2 FNYEAQ. There are 20 residues in the CDR3. The CDR3 bases are TGTGCCAGCAGCTTAGGACAGGGGGCTGGCGGGGGGGCCTCCTTGTATACGCAGTATTTT. It encodes CASSLGQGAGGGASLYTQYF.

This clonotype is categorized as large. This chain joins TRBV12-3 or TRBV12-4 and TRBJ2-1; 8 nucleotides agree with TRBD1. The CDR3 runs 15 residues. Trimming removed 5 bases from V and 6 bases from J; junction bases left unmatched: 9. The CDR3, as DNA: TGTGCCAGCAGTCGTGGACAGGGACGTCGCAATGAGCAGTTCTTC. Encoded protein: CASSRGQGRRNEQFF.

This clonotype is labeled large. The genes are TRBV2 and TRBJ2-1, with 8 bases that match TRBD2. J lost 5 bases, V lost 0 bases, and 6 bases had no gene match. The CDR3 is made up of 16 amino acids. The germline V gene encodes CDR1 SNHLY and CDR2 FYNNEI. The CDR3 protein is CASSEASGSLDNEQFF. CDR3 bases: TGTGCCAGCAGTGAAGCGAGCGGGAGTCTCGACAATGAGCAGTTCTTC.

By sample share, this clonotype is hyperexpanded (1% or more). The chain carries TRBV11-2 and TRBJ2-3; 8 positions agree with TRBD2. Germline V gene lookup returns CDR1 SGHAT and CDR2 FQNNGV. After removal of 5 bases from V and 0 bases from J, the junction contained 4 bases not matched to a gene. The CDR3 spans 15 residues. Written as DNA, the CDR3 is TGTGCCAGCAGCCTAGCGGGCCTTAGCACAGATACGCAGTATTTT. Protein sequence: CASSLAGLSTDTQYF. Using reference TRBV11-2 and TRBJ2-3 for the parts outside the CDR3, the full variable domain is EAGVAQSPRYKIIEKRQSVAFWCNPISGHATLYWYQQILGQGPKLLIQFQNNGVVDDSQLPKDRFSAERLKGVDSTLKIQPAKLEDSAVYLCASSLAGLSTDTQYFGPGTRLTVL.

This clonotype was recorded a few times. The chain combines TRBV7-7 with TRBJ2-1, with 11 bases fitting TRBD2. Germline trimming cut 5 bases from V and 0 bases from J; bases unmatched to any gene: 9. Germline loops: CDR1 SSHAT, CDR2 FNYEAQ (reference sequence). CDR3 length equals 18 residues. The CDR3 DNA follows: TGTGCCAGCAGCCCCGGGACTAGCGGAGTACACTCCTACAATGAGCAGTTCTTC. It specifies CASSPGTSGVHSYNEQFF. Supplemented by reference TRBV7-7 and TRBJ2-1, the full variable domain reads GAGVSQSPRYKVTKRGQDVTLRCDPISSHATLYWYQQALGQGPEFLTYFNYEAQPDKSGLPSDRFSAERPEGSISTLTIQRTEQRDSAMYRCASSPGTSGVHSYNEQFFGPGTRLTVL.

This clonotype is large (0.1 to 1%). This chain uses TRBV3-1 with TRBJ2-3; no clear D. CDR3 length: 13 residues. The V and J ends lost 5 bases and 2 bases respectively, with 8 bases between them. Germline CDR1 LGHDT, CDR2 YNNKEL (reference sequence). The DNA for the CDR3 is TGTGCCAGCAGCGGTGGAGCCACAGATACGCAGTATTTT. Its protein product is CASSGGATDTQYF.

This clonotype is labeled as large. V is TRBV15 and J is TRBJ2-1; 7 positions match TRBD2. CDR1 is LNHNV and CDR2 is YYDKDF in the germline V gene (reference sequence). Losses at the gene ends were 3 bases for V and 5 bases for J; bases not matched to a gene: 10. The length of the CDR3 is 16 residues. CDR3 residues: CATSSAHGGSHNEQFF. The CDR3 nucleotides are TGTGCCACCAGCAGTGCTCATGGCGGGAGTCACAATGAGCAGTTCTTC.

V gene TRBV10-2 combines with J gene TRBJ2-5, with TRBD2 matching 7 bases. Germline V gives CDR1 WSHSY, CDR2 SAAADI. Trimming took 6 bases from V and 7 from J; bases not matched to a gene: 5. This CDR3 is 12 amino acids long. The CDR3 bases are TGCGCCAGCAGACTGACGGGGGGGACCCAGTACTTC. It specifies CASRLTGGTQYF.

The CDR3 is CASSLTRAGDQETQYF. CDR3 DNA sequence: TGTGCCAGCAGCTTAACCAGGGCGGGAGATCAAGAGACCCAGTACTTC. The V and J genes are TRBV7-9 and TRBJ2-5; 7 nucleotides line up with TRBD2. This CDR3 is 16 amino acids long. Germline CDR1 reads SEHNR; CDR2 reads FQNEAQ (reference sequence). V shed 2 bases, J shed 2 bases, and the junction held 8 bases outside the gene matches.

Relative to its sample, this clonotype is large (0.1 to 1%). The V call is TRBV12-3 or TRBV12-4, the J call TRBJ2-5, with a weak D call TRBD2 (6 bases). V gave up 6 bases and J gave up 2 bases, with 16 bases separating them. The CDR3 has 15 residues. The CDR3 DNA reads as TGTGCCAGCAGACCCCTCGGGGGTATTCAAGAGACCCAGTACTTC. Its translation: CASRPLGGIQETQYF.

This clonotype is classed as large. This sequence joins TRBV28 and TRBJ2-3; TRBD2 aligns across 12 bases. Unmatched junction bases numbered 6, after V lost 8 bases and J lost 6 bases. Germline CDR1 reads MDHEN; CDR2 reads SYDVKM. The CDR3 loop spans 14 amino acids. Written as DNA, the CDR3 is TGTGCCAGCTCTAGCGGGAGGGCCCGGGATACGCAGTATTTT. It specifies CASSSGRARDTQYF.

V gene TRBV10-3 combines with J gene TRBJ2-3, with D unclear. This CDR3 contains 14 residues. V lost 4 bases and J lost 2, with 10 bases in between. Germline loops: CDR1 ENHRY, CDR2 SYGVKD. This CDR3 reads CAISVRVNTDTQYF. CDR3 nucleotide sequence: TGTGCCATCAGTGTCCGCGTGAACACAGATACGCAGTATTTT.

This clonotype is categorized as large. Written as DNA, the CDR3 is TGTGCCAGCAGTACCGACAGGGAAATCTACAATGAGCAGTTCTTC. It specifies CASSTDREIYNEQFF. The rearrangement uses TRBV2 and TRBJ2-1; 7 bases fit TRBD1. V trimming: 5 bases; J trimming: 3 bases; junction bases outside the gene matches: 7. From germline, CDR1 is SNHLY and CDR2 FYNNEI. This CDR3 contains 15 residues.

Judged by abundance, this clonotype is large. This chain uses TRBV14 with TRBJ2-4; D is ambiguous. Germline CDR1 is SGHDN and CDR2 is FVKESK. There are 12 residues in the CDR3. The germline V and J ends were trimmed by 1 base and 6 bases, with 4 bases remaining between them. The CDR3: CASSQGGNIQYF. For the CDR3, the DNA is TGTGCCAGCAGCCAAGGAGGAAACATTCAGTACTTC.

This clonotype is labeled large. The V and J genes are TRBV20-1 and TRBJ2-6; TRBD1 is a possible D gene (5 bases). Trimming removed 6 bases at V and 2 bases at J, with 8 bases between. Germline V CDR1 and CDR2: DFQATT, SNEGSKA (reference sequence). The CDR3 contains 13 residues. CDR3 sequence reads: CSAPTAGANVLTF. The CDR3 bases are TGCAGTGCCCCGACAGCTGGGGCCAACGTCCTGACTTTC.

This clonotype was seen a handful of times. An end of the junction differs from the germline gene, which may be a read error. This sequence joins TRBV7-8 and TRBJ2-7; weak D call: TRBD1 (5 bases). The CDR3 spans 14 residues. Germline CDR1 reads SGHVS; CDR2 reads FQNEAQ. The chain's CDR3 is CASSLGTGLGEQYF. Written as DNA, the CDR3 is TGCGCCAGCAGCCTGGGCACAGGCCTGGGCGAGCAGTACTTC.

This clonotype is categorized as large. The junction does not match germline at one end; this may be a read error. V usage is TRBV24-1 and J usage is TRBJ2-1; 7 bases are a match to TRBD1. The CDR3 runs 13 residues. Germline values: CDR1 KGHDR, CDR2 SFDVKD. The CDR3 DNA reads TGTGCCACCAGTGATTCCGGGACAGATGACCAGTTCTTC. This codes for CATSDSGTDDQFF.

This clonotype rates as large. The chain employs TRBV6-6 and TRBJ1-6; 9 nucleotides match TRBD1. The CDR3 length is 20 residues. Looked up from germline, CDR1 is MNHNY and CDR2 is SVGAGI (reference sequence). V was clipped by 1 base and J by 9 bases; unmatched bases: 19. This CDR3 reads CASSYFGVPRDRENSSPLHF. The CDR3 coding sequence is TGTGCCAGCAGTTACTTTGGTGTCCCCCGGGACAGGGAAAATTCTTCACCCCTCCACTTT.

This clonotype is deemed hyperexpanded. V and J are TRBV29-1 and TRBJ1-1, with TRBD1 matching over 7 bases. After removal of 6 bases from V and 0 bases from J, the junction contained 7 bases not matched to a gene. Germline V gene data show CDR1 as SQVTM and CDR2 as ANQGSEA. CDR3 size: 14 residues. Here the CDR3 reads CSVQTRGLNTEAFF. CDR3 bases: TGCAGCGTGCAAACCAGGGGGTTGAACACTGAAGCTTTCTTT.